These 5 T cell receptor beta chains were sequenced from one sample in a study of blood T cells in healthy people across ages. It was with a sample-barcoded 5' primer and a J-beta primer mix that a second PCR of roughly 7 to 12 cycles was run. TCRdb re-called the 5' RACE reads with MiXCR, one entry per CDR3 protein. The sample holds 750,000 to 1,000,000 distinct CDR3 sequences, 25% to 35% seen once. This sample also belongs to another study, concerning T cells of mothers and their children.

Material for sequencing was blood. The receptors stem from a middle-aged woman in good health.

The chain is built from TRBV25-1 and TRBJ2-2; possibly TRBD1 for D (5 bases). The germline V gene encodes CDR1 MGHDK and CDR2 SYGVNS. There are 13 residues in the CDR3. Trimming shortened V by 6 bases and J by 6 bases, and 11 bases separated the two germline ends. CDR3 loop: CASSRSRAGELFF. Here the CDR3 DNA reads TGTGCCAGCAGCCGATCCAGGGCCGGGGAGCTGTTTTTT.

J is TRBJ1-2 and V is TRBV5-1; weak D call: TRBD1 (5 bases). This CDR3 has 14 residues. The germline gives CDR1 SGHRS, CDR2 YFSETQ. V was clipped by 4 bases and J by 2 bases, with 12 bases between them. The CDR3 region has the DNA TGCGCCAGCAGCGAGGTTCGGGGGAACTATGGCTACACCTTC. Residues: CASSEVRGNYGYTF. The full variable domain, rest sourced from reference TRBV5-1 and TRBJ1-2, is KAGVTQTPRYLIKTRGQQVTLSCSPISGHRSVSWYQQTPGQGLQFLFEYFSETQRNKGNFPGRFSGRQFSNSRSEMNVSTLELGDSALYLCASSEVRGNYGYTFGSGTRLTVV.

This clonotype was picked up many times. This chain connects TRBV7-2 to TRBJ2-7; possible D gene TRBD1, 6 bases. CDR1 is SGHTA, CDR2 FQGNSA, per germline. The V and J ends lost 4 bases and 6 bases respectively, with 16 bases between them. The CDR3 loop spans 14 amino acids. The chain's CDR3 is CASSSRGRAGEQYF. In nucleotides, the CDR3 is TGTGCCAGCAGCTCCAGGGGAAGGGCCGGCGAGCAGTACTTC.

The J gene is TRBJ2-7, the V gene TRBV4-2; 15 bases align to TRBD2. Germline V gene sequence: CDR1 LGHNA, CDR2 YNFKEQ. V shed 5 bases and J 3 bases; nucleotides not matched to a gene: 2. This CDR3 is 15 amino acids long. CDR3 coding DNA: TGTGCCAGCAGCGAGGGACTAGCGGGGGGCTACGAGCAGTACTTC. Protein product: CASSEGLAGGYEQYF.

This clonotype was picked up one time. A read error is possible here, since a much larger clone lies one base away. The DNA for the CDR3 is TGTGCCAGCAGCTTAGCTGGGGGAAGAGGCGATGAGCAGTTCTTC. Translating it yields CASSLAGGRGDEQFF. V usage is TRBV7-9 and J usage is TRBJ2-1; D is perhaps TRBD1 or TRBD2 (5 bases each). Germline loops: CDR1 SEHNR, CDR2 FQNEAQ (reference sequence). The V end was cut by 0 bases, the J end by 8 bases, with 14 bases between. There are 15 residues in the CDR3.